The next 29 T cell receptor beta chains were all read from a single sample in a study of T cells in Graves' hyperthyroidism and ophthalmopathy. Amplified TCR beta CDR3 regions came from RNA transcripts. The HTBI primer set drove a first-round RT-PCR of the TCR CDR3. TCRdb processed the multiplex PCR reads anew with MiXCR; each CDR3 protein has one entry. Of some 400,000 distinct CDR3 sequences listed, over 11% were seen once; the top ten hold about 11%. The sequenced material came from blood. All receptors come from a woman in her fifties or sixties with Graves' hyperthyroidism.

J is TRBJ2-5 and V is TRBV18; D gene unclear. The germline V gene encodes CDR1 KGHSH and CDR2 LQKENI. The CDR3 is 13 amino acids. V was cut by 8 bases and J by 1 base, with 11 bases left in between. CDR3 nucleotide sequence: TGTGCCAGCAGCGTAGCTCCCCAAGAGACCCAGTACTTC. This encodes CASSVAPQETQYF.

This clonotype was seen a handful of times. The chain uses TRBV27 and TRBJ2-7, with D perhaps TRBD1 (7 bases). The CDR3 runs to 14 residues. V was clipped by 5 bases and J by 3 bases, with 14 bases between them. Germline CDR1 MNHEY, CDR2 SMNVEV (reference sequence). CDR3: CASSLRGTVYEQYF. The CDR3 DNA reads TGTGCCAGCAGTCTCCGGGGGACAGTCTACGAGCAGTACTTC.

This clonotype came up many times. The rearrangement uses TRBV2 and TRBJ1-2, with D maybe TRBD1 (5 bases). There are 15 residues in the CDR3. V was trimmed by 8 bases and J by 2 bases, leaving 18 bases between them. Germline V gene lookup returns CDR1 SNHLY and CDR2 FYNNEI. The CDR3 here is CASGMTATPNYGYTF. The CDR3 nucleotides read TGTGCCAGCGGGATGACAGCCACTCCGAACTATGGCTACACCTTC.

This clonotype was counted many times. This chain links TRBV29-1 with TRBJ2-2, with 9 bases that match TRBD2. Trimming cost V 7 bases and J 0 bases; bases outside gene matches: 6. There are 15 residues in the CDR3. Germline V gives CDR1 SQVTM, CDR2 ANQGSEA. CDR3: CSAGLAPANTGELFF. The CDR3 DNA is TGCAGCGCTGGACTAGCGCCTGCGAACACCGGGGAGCTGTTTTTT.

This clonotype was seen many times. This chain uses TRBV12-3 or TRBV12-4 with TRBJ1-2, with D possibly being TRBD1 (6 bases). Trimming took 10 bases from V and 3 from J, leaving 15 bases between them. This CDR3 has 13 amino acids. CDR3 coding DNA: TGTGCCACCAATGGGGGGCGCTACTATGGCTACACCTTC. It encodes CATNGGRYYGYTF.

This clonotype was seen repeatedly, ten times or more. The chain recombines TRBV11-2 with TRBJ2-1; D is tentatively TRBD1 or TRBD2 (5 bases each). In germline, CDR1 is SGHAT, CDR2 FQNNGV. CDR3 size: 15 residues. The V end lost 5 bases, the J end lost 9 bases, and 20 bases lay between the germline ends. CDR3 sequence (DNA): TGTGCCAGCAGCGGAAGGACCCCCGGGGACGGTGAGCAGTTCTTC. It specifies CASSGRTPGDGEQFF.

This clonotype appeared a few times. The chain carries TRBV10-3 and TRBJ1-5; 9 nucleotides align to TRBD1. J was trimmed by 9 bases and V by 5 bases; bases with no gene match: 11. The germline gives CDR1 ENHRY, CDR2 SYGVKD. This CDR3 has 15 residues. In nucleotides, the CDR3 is TGTGCCATCAGTCCCGGGACAGGGCTAATCCTGCCCCAGCATTTT. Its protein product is CAISPGTGLILPQHF.

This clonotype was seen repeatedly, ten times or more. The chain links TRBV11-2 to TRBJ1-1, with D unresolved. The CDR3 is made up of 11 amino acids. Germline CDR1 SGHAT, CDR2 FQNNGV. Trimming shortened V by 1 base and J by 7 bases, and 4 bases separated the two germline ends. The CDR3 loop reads CASSLVGEAFF. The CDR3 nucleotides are TGTGCCAGCAGCTTAGTCGGTGAAGCTTTCTTT.

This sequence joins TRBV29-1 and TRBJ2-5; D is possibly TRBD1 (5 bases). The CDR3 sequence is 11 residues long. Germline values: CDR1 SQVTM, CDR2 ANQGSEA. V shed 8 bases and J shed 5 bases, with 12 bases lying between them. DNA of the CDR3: TGCAGCACGACAGTCGGGGAGACCCAGTACTTC. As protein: CSTTVGETQYF.

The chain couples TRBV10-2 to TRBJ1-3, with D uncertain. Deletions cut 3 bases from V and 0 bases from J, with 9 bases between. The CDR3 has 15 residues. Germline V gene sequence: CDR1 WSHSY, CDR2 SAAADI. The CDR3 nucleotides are TGCGCCAGCAGTGAAACAGAGTACTCTGGAAACACCATATATTTT. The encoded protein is CASSETEYSGNTIYF.

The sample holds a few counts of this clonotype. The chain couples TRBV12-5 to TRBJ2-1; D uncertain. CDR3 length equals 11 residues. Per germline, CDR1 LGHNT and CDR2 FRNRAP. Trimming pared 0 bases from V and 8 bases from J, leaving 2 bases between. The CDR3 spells CASGLVYEQFF. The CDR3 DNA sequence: TGTGCTAGTGGTTTGGTTTATGAGCAGTTCTTC.

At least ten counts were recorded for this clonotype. The CDR3 protein is CASSPGQADTQYF. Here the CDR3 DNA reads TGTGCCAGCTCACCAGGGCAAGCAGATACGCAGTATTTT. The chain is built from TRBV18 and TRBJ2-3; D call uncertain. From germline, CDR1 is KGHSH and CDR2 LQKENI. Trimming took off 2 bases at V and 4 bases at J, with 7 bases between the two ends. The CDR3 extends over 13 amino acids. Together with reference TRBV18 and TRBJ2-3, the CDR3 gives the full variable domain: NAGVMQNPRHLVRRRGQEARLRCSPMKGHSHVYWYRQLPEEGLKFMVYLQKENIIDESGMPKERFSAEFPKEGPSILRIQQVVRGDSAAYFCASSPGQADTQYFGPGTRLTVL.

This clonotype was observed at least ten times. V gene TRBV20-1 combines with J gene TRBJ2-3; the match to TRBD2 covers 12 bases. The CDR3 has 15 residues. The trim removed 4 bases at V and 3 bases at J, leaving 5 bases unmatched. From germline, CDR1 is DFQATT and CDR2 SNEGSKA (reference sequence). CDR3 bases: TGCAGTGCTACCGAAACTAGCGGGAGGACAGATACGCAGTATTTT. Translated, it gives CSATETSGRTDTQYF.

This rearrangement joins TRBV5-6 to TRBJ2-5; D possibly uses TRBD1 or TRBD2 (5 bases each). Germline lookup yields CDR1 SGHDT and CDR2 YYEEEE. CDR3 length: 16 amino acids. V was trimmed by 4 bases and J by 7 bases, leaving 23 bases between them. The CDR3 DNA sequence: TGTGCCAGCAGCAGGGACGTTTTTGGGGGTTCAGTGACCCAGTACTTC. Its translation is CASSRDVFGGSVTQYF.

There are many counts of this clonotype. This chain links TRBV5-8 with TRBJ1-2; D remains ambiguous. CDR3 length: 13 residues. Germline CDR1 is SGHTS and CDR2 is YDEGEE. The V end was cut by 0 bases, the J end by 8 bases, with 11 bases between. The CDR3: CASSLERKGGYTF. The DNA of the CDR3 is TGTGCCAGCAGCTTGGAACGAAAGGGAGGCTACACCTTC. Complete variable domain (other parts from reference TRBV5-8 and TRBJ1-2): EAGVTQSPTHLIKTRGQQATLRCSPISGHTSVYWYQQALGLGLQFLLWYDEGEERNRGNFPPRFSGRQFPNYSSELNVNALELEDSALYLCASSLERKGGYTFGSGTRLTVV.

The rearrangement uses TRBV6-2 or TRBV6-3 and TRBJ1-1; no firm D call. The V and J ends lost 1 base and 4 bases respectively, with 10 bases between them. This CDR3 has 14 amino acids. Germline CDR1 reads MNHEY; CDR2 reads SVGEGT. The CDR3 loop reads CASSYWRAGTEAFF. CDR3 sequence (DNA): TGTGCCAGCAGTTACTGGAGGGCAGGCACTGAAGCTTTCTTT.

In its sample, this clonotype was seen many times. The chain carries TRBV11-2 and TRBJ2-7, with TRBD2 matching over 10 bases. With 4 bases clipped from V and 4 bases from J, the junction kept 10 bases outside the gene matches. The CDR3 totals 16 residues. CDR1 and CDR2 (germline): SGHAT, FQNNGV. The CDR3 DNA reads TGTGCCAGCAGCTCCCAACTAGCGGGAAACGAATACGAGCAGTACTTC. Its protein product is CASSSQLAGNEYEQYF.

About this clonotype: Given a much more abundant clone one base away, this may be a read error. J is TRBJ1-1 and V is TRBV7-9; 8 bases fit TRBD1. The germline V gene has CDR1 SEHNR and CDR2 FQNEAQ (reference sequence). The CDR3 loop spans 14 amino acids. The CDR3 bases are TGTGCCGGCAGCCCATTGCCGCGACAGGGGGAAGCTTTCTTT. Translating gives CAGSPLPRQGEAFF.

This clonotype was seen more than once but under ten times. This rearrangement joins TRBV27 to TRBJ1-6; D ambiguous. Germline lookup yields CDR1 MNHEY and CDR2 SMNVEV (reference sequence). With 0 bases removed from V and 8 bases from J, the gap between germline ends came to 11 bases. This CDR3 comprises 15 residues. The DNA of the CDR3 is TGTGCCAGCAGTTTATCGGTGGGTGACGATTCACCCCTCCACTTT. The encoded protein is CASSLSVGDDSPLHF.

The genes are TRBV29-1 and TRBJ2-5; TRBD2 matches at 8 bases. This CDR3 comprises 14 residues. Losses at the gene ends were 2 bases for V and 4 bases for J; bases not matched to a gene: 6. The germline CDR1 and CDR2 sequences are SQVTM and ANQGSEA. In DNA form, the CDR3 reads TGCAGCGTTGAACCCCCCCGGGGGGGAGAGACCCAGTACTTC. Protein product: CSVEPPRGGETQYF.

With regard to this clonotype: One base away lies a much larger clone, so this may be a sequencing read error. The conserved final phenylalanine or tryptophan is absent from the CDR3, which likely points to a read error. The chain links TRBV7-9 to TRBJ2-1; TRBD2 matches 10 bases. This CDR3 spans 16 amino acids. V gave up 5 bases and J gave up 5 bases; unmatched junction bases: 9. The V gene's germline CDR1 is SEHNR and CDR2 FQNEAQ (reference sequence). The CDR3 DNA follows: TGTGCCAGCAGCCCCAGGGCTAGCGGGAGCCACAATGAGCAGTTCCTC. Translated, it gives CASSPRASGSHNEQFL.

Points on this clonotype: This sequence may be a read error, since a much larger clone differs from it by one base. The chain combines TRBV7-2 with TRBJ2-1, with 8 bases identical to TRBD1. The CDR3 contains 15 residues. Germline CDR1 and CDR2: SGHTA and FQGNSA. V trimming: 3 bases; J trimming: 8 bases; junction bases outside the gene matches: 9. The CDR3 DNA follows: TGTGCCAGCAGCTTGGGACAGGAGGCTTGGTATGAGCAGTTCTTC. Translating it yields CASSLGQEAWYEQFF.

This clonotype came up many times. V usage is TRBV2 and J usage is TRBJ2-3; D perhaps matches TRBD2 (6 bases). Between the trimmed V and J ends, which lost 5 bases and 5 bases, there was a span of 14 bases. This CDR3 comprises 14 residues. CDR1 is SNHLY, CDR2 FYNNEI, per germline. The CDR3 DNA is TGTGCCAGCAGTCGATTGAGGCGGGGAGATACGCAGTATTTT. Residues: CASSRLRRGDTQYF.

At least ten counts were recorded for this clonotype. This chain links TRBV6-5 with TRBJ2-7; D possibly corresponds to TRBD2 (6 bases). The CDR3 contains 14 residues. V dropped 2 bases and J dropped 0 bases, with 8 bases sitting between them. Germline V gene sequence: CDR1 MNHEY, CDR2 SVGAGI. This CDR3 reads CASSYERASYEQYF. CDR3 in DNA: TGTGCCAGCAGTTACGAGCGGGCCTCCTACGAGCAGTACTTC.

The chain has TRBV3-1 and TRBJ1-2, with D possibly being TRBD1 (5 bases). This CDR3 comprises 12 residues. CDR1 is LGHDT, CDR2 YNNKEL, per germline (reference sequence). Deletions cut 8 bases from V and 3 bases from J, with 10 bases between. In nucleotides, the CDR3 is TGTGCCAGCCCGGGACTCCACTATGGCTACACCTTC. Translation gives CASPGLHYGYTF.

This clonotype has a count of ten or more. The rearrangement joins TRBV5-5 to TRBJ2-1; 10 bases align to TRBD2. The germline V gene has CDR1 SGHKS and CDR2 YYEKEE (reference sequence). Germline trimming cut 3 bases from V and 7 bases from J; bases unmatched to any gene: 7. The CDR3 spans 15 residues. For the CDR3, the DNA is TGTGCCAGCAGCTGGGGGGCTAGCGGGAGTAATGAGCAGTTCTTC. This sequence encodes CASSWGASGSNEQFF.

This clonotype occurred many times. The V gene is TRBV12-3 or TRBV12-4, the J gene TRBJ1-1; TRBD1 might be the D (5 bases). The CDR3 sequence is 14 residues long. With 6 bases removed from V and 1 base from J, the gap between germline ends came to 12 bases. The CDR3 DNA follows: TGTGCCAGCAGCAGAGGACAAACGAACACTGAAGCTTTCTTT. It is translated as CASSRGQTNTEAFF.

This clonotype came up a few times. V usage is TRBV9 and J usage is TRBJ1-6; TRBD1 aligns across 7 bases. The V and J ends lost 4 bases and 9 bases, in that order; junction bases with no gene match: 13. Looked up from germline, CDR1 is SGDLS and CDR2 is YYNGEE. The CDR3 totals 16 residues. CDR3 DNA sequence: TGTGCCAGCAGCCCAGCGGCAGGGGGGAATAGTTCACCCCTCCACTTT. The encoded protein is CASSPAAGGNSSPLHF.

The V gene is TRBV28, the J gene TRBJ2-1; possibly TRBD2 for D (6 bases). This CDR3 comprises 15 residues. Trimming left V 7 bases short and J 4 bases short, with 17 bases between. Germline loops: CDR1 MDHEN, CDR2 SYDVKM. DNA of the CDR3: TGTGCCAGCACCCTAGGAGGGGTTTATTACAATGAGCAGTTCTTC. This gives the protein CASTLGGVYYNEQFF.